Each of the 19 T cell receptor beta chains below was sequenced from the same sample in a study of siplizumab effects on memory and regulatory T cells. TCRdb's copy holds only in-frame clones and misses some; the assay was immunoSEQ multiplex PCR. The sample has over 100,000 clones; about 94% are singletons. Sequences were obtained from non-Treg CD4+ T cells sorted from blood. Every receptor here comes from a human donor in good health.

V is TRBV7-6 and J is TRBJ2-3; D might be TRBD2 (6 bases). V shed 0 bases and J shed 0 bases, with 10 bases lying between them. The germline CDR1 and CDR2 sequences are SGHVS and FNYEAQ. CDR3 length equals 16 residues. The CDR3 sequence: CASSLAAGPSTDTQYF. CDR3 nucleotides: TGTGCCAGCAGCTTAGCGGCGGGGCCCAGCACAGATACGCAGTATTTT.

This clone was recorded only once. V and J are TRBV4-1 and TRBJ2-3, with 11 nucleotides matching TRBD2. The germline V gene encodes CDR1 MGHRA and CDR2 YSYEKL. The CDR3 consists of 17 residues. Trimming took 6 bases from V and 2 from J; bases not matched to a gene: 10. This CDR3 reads CASRLAGGAPPTDTQYF. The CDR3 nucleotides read TGCGCCAGCAGGTTAGCGGGGGGGGCCCCCCCCACAGATACGCAGTATTTT.

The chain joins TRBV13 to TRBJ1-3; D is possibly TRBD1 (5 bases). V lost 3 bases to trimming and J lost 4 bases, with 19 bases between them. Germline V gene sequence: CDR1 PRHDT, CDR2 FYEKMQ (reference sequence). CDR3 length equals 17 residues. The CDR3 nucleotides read TGTGCCAGCAGCTTCGGACGGACACGGGTGGAAGGAAACACCATATATTTT. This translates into CASSFGRTRVEGNTIYF. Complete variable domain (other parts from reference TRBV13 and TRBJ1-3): AAGVIQSPRHLIKEKRETATLKCYPIPRHDTVYWYQQGPGQDPQFLISFYEKMQSDKGSIPDRFSAQQFSDYHSELNMSSLELGDSALYFCASSFGRTRVEGNTIYFGEGSWLTVV.

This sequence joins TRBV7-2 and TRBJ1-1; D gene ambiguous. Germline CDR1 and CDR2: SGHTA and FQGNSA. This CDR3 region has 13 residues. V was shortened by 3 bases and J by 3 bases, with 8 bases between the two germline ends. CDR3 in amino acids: CASSFSRYTEAFF. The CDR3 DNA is TGTGCCAGCAGCTTCTCCAGGTACACTGAAGCTTTCTTT.

This CDR3 reads CASLKGNTDTQYF. CDR3 in DNA: TGCGCCAGCCTAAAGGGGAACACAGATACGCAGTATTTT. The chain is built from TRBV10-2 and TRBJ2-3; tentative D call: TRBD1 (5 bases). This CDR3 is 13 amino acids long. CDR1 WSHSY and CDR2 SAAADI come from the germline V gene. V was pared by 8 bases and J by 2 bases, with 11 bases between.

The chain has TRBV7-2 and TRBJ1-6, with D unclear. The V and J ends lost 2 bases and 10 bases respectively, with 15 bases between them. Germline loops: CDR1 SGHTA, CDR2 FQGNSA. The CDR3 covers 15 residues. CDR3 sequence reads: CASSLTVGGWSPLHF. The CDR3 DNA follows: TGTGCCAGCAGCTTAACAGTCGGAGGTTGGTCACCCCTCCACTTT.

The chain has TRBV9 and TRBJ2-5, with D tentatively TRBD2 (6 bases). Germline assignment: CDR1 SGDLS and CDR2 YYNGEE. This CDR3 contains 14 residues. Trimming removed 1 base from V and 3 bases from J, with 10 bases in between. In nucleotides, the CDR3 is TGTGCCAGCAGCGTAAATCCGGGGGAAGAGACCCAGTACTTC. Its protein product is CASSVNPGEETQYF.

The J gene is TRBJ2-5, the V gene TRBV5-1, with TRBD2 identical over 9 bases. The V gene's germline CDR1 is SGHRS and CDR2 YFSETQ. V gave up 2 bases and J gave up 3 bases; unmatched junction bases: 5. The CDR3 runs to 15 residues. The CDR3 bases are TGCGCCAGCAGCTTAACCTTAGCGGGGGAAGAGACCCAGTACTTC. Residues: CASSLTLAGEETQYF.

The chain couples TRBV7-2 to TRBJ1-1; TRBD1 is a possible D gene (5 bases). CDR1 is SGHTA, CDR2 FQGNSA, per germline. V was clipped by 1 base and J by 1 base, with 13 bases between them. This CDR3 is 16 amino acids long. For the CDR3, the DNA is TGTGCCAGCAGCTTAGACCCCGGGGCGTGGAACACTGAAGCTTTCTTT. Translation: CASSLDPGAWNTEAFF. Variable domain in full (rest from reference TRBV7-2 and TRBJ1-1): GAGVSQSPSNKVTEKGKDVELRCDPISGHTALYWYRQSLGQGLEFLIYFQGNSAPDKSGLPSDRFSAERTGGSVSTLTIQRTQQEDSAVYLCASSLDPGAWNTEAFFGQGTRLTVV.

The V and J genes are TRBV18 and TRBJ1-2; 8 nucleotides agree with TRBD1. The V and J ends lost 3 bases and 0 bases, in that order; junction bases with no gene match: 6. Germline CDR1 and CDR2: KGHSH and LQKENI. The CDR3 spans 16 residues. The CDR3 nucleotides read TGTGCCAGCTCACCTGGACAGGGTACACCTAACTATGGCTACACCTTC. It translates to CASSPGQGTPNYGYTF.

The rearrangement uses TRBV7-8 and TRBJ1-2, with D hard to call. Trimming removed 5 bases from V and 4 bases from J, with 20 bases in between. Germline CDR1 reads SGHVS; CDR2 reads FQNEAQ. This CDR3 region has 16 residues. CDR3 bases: TGTGCCAGCAGCCAGACGTTTTTGACCGCCCGCTATGGCTACACCTTC. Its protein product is CASSQTFLTARYGYTF.

This chain's CDR3 is CASSQQEVSPLHF. The CDR3 bases are TGTGCCAGCAGCCAACAAGAGGTTTCACCCCTCCACTTT. V usage is TRBV7-2 and J usage is TRBJ1-6; the D is unclear. The CDR3 extends over 13 amino acids. Trimming removed 5 bases from V and 9 bases from J, with 11 bases in between. Germline V gives CDR1 SGHTA, CDR2 FQGNSA.

The CDR3 loop is CASSPLNPGSYTF. The CDR3 DNA reads TGTGCCAGCTCACCTCTTAACCCGGGGAGCTACACCTTC. The gene calls are TRBV18 and TRBJ1-2; unclear D gene. With 3 bases removed from V and 9 bases from J, the gap between germline ends came to 14 bases. This CDR3 has 13 residues. Germline CDR1 reads KGHSH; CDR2 reads LQKENI.

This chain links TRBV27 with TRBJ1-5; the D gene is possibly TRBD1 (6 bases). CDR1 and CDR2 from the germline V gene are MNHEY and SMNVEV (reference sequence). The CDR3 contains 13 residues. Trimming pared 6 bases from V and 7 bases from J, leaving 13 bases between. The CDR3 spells CASSRLRGQPQHF. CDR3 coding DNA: TGTGCCAGCAGCCGACTCAGGGGACAGCCCCAGCATTTT.

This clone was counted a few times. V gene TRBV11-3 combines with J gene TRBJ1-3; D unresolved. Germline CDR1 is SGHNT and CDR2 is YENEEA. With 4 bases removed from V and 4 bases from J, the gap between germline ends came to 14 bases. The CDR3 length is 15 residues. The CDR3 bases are TGTGCCAGCAGCTCCTTCGTTTTTGGAGGAAACACCATATATTTT. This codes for CASSSFVFGGNTIYF.

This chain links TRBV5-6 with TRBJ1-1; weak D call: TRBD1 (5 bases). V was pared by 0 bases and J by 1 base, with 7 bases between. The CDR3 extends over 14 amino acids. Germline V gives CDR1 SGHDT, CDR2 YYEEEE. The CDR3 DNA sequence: TGTGCCAGCAGCTTGGTTAGGGGGAACACTGAAGCTTTCTTT. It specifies CASSLVRGNTEAFF.

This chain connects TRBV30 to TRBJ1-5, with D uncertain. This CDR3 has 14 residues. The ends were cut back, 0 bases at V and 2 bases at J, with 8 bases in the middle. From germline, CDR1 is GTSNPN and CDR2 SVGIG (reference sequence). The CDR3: CAWSVSSGNQPQHF. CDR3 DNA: TGTGCCTGGAGTGTAAGCAGCGGCAATCAGCCCCAGCATTTT.

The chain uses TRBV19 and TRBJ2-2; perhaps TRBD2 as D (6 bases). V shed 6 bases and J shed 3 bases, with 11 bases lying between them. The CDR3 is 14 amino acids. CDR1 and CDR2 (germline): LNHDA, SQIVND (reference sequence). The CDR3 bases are TGTGCCAGTAGCCGGAGGGTGGACACCGGGGAGCTGTTTTTT. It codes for CASSRRVDTGELFF.

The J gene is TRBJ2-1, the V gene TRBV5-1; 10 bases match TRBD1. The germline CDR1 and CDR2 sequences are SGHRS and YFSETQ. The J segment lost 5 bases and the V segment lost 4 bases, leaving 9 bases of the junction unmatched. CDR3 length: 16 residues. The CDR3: CASSVTPGTGDNEQFF. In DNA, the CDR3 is TGCGCCAGCAGCGTAACCCCCGGGACAGGGGACAATGAGCAGTTCTTC.